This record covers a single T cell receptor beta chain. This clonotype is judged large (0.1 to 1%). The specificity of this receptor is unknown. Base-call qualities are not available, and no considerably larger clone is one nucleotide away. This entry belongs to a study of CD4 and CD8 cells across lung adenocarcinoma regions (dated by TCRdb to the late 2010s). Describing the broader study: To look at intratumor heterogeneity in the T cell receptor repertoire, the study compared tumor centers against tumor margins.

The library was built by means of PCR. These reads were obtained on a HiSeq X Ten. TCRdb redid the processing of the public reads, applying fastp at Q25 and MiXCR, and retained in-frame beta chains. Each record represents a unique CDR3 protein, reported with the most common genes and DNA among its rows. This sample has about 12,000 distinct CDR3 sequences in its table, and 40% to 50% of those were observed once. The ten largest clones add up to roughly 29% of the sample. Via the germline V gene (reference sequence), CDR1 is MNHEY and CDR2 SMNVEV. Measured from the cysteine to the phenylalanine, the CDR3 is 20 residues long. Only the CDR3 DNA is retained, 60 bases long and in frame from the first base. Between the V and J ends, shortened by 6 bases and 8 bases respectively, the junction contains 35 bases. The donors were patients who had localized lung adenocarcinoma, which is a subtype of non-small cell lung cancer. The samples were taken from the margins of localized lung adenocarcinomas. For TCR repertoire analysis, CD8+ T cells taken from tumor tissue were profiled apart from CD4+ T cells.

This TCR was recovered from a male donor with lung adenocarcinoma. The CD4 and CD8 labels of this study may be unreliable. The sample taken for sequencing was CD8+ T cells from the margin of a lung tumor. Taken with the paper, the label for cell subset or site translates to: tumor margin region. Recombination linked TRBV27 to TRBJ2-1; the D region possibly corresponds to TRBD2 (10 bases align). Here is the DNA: TGTGCCAGCAGCCGCTCCGTGGACAGGGGAAAGGCTAGCGGGAGTTATGAGCAGTTCTTC. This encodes CASSRSVDRGKASGSYEQFF.